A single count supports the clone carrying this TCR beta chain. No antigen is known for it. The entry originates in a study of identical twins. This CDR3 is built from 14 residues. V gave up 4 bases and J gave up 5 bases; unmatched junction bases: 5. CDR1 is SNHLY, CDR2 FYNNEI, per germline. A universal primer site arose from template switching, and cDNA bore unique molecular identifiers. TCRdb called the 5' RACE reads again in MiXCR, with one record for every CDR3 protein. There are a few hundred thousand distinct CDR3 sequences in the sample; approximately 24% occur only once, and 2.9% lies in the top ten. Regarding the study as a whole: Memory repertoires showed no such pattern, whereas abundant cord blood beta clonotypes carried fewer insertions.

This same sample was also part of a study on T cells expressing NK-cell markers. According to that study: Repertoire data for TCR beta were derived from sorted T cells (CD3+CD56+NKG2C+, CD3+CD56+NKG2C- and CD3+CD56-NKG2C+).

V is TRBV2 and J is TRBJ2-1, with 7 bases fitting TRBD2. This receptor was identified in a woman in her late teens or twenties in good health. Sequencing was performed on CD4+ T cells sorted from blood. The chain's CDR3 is CASSVIAGHNEQFF. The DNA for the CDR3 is TGTGCCAGCAGTGTAATAGCGGGCCACAATGAGCAGTTCTTC.